A selection of T cell receptor beta chains follows, all from one sample in a study of T cells in Graves' hyperthyroidism and ophthalmopathy. TCRdb re-analysed the multiplex PCR reads in MiXCR, keeping a single row per CDR3 protein. The table records hundreds of thousands of distinct CDR3 sequences, roughly 50% of them present only once. Sequenced: peripheral blood or thyroid tissue (not recorded which). These receptors were collected from a woman between 18 and 29 years old with Graves' hyperthyroidism. CDR3s include the opening cysteine and the closing phenylalanine or tryptophan. Each record gives: V gene, CDR3 protein.

>TRBV29-1
CSVDNGYTF
>TRBV5-8
CASSFGLNYGYTF
>TRBV20-1
CSARDLVENEQYF
>TRBV5-1
CASHPGQGSYEQYF
>TRBV10-3
CASSQRPWDTEAFF
>TRBV7-3
CASSLTGAGESEQYF
>TRBV14
CASSFGLGTQYF
>TRBV7-2
CASSFPGQGMYSPLHF
>TRBV29-1
CSCTGTGGLSGYTF
>TRBV12-3/TRBV12-4
CAIGQFLRNTEAFF
>TRBV15
CATSRDREGSYEQYF
>TRBV7-8
CASSLVAGSEQYF
>TRBV20-1
CSAIEGFQPQHF
>TRBV11-2
CASSLIGVRETQYF
>TRBV24-1
CATSDLGQWETQYF
>TRBV7-8
CASSKQGALHEQYF
>TRBV10-3
CAISESPGNYGYTF
>TRBV19
CASSNRVSGANVLTF
>TRBV5-6
CASSIDDEQYF
>TRBV7-2
CASSFTGGSQPQHF
>TRBV2
CASSEDQSTNEKLFF
>TRBV9
CASSVVPGPNYGYTF
>TRBV24-1
CATSDSWTGAHEQYF
>TRBV19
CASTNAAFLDEKLFF
>TRBV7-2
CASSRPRDTEAFF
>TRBV3-1
CASSQDFGNKYF
>TRBV24-1
CATSDPLAGEGETQYF
>TRBV11-2
CASSSPRDVVDNSPLHF
>TRBV19
CASSIGRGGGNQPQHF
>TRBV14
CASSQGAWSTEAFF
>TRBV7-9
CASLPLGTGGFTGGANVLTF
>TRBV2
CASRDRANDYGYTF
>TRBV4-2
CASSQDLFTKPQHF
>TRBV19
CAIRPAVAQETQYF
>TRBV29-1
CSADTQMDMSGYTF
>TRBV29-1
CSVFGRTGVETQYF
>TRBV29-1
CSAPRGDGNTEAFF
>TRBV29-1
CSVDWTGSTGELFF
>TRBV4-2
CASSQERLGYTF
>TRBV6-6
CASKRTGWNSPLHF
>TRBV2
CASSALIGGEQYF
>TRBV7-2
CASSLVASNEKLFF
>TRBV7-9
CASSLVAVGGGYTF
>TRBV15
CATSFSGRAKGTQYF
>TRBV29-1
CSVERVGGYGYTF
>TRBV29-1
CSVEEEGTTGAFF
>TRBV7-3
CASSLSSGDNSPLHF
>TRBV2
CASSRGQASSYEQYF
>TRBV5-6
CASSLFPPYGYTF
>TRBV25-1
CASGDRGVSEAFF
>TRBV7-2
CASSPPGGDERSAATF
>TRBV6-6
CASSLSTGRQPQHF
>TRBV2
CARAGTGGSPSYEQYF
>TRBV7-9
CASSLTRASDYGYTF
>TRBV2
CAISESVLASGRANDYEQYF